Described below is a single T cell receptor beta chain sequence and its context. Its antigen remains unidentified. Per-base quality was not reported, and no clone a single base away is much larger than it. TCRbeta CDR3 regions were profiled by bias-controlled multiplex PCR amplification of genomic DNA with the immunoSEQ Assay. Turning to the authors' computational methods: To quantify the absolute abundance of each unique TCRbeta CDR3 region, the sequences were collapsed and filtered. Two models were used to test differential abundance: a binomial model (Fisher-equivalent) and a beta-binomial model that adds time-dependent variance fitted from healthy donors. Any clone with fewer than 5 combined templates was excluded, and a clone was called differentially abundant if its Benjamini-Hochberg FDR was below 0.01. Beta-binomial variance was modeled as a function of total template count across the two samples using the form v = (b*log(k)+a)^2. TCRdb obtained this table from immuneACCESS and retained in-frame rearrangements with V and J assigned. These tables miss some clones; where compared with another copy, unresolved V genes account for less than half of the shortfall, and the remainder is unexplained. The DNA was the basis for D and trimming; V, J and clone size are from that table. This sample holds 100,000 to 110,000 clones; over 70% were observed only once. Approximately 6% of the sample is held by the ten biggest clonotypes.

The data derive from a study of identifying expanded T cells in peripheral blood (dated 2019 in TCRdb). In the study overall: Technical replicates were generated by sequencing separate aliquots of the same genomic DNA pool, with four replicates compared pairwise.

During the collection period, no infections or other immune events were recorded for the healthy donors. Healthy-donor blood repertoires served as a training cohort to calibrate time-dependent variance in a beta-binomial model of T-cell clone differential abundance. The training cohort was composed of around ten healthy donors, 3 female and 7 male. The donors were between about 29 and 64 years old, with an average age of approximately 45 years. Obtained from a commercial supplier, whole blood was collected from each healthy donor at three time points set approximately two weeks apart. For immunosequencing, genomic DNA was extracted from unsorted whole blood. CDR1 and CDR2 are drawn from the germline V gene (reference sequence): PRHDT, FYEKMQ. V is cut by 0 bases and J by 0 bases, and the space between the germline ends is 10 bases. The CDR3 sequence holds 16 residues, the cysteine and phenylalanine included. Just CDR3 DNA is preserved here, 48 bases in frame from base 1.

Summary of the overall study and its limitations: Across all healthy donors, variance in clone template counts between approximately two-week samples was found to increase significantly with total template count. Across all healthy-donor time intervals, the beta-binomial model significantly cut both the number of clones called differentially abundant and the false-positive rate. The binomial model flagged roughly 1.3 differentially abundant clones between technical replicates but about 16 over roughly 2 weeks and over 18 over four weeks. The authors expected biological variance in healthy repertoires might increase further over much longer intervals such as months to years.

In this chain, TRBV13 is recombined with TRBJ2-3; TRBD2 is perhaps the D gene, given 5 matching bases. Sequencing input: blood. The TCR sequence derives from a person aged 18 to 70 in good health. In nucleotides, the sequence is TGTGCCAGCAGCTTAGGACTCGGAGGAAGCACAGATACGCAGTATTTT. The translation is CASSLGLGGSTDTQYF.